This T cell receptor beta chain was sequenced during a study of blood T cells in healthy people across ages. The overall study: Template switching retrieved approximately one barcoded beta molecule for each two T cells.

A sample-barcoded 5' primer and a J-beta primer mix were used in a second PCR of roughly 6 to 12 cycles. TCRdb reprocessed the 5' RACE reads with MiXCR, giving one entry per CDR3 protein. The table records about 720,000 distinct CDR3 sequences, 20% to 25% of them present only once. The sequenced sample consisted of blood. This receptor was identified in a man between 65 and 80 years old in good health.

The CDR3 protein is CASSLGVSGGQETQYF. CDR3 DNA sequence: TGTGCCAGCAGCTTAGGGGTTAGCGGGGGCCAAGAGACCCAGTACTTC. This chain connects TRBV7-2 to TRBJ2-5, with 9 bases lining up with TRBD2. CDR1 SGHTA and CDR2 FQGNSA come from the germline V gene. The CDR3 contains 16 residues. V trimming: 1 base; J trimming: 1 base; junction bases outside the gene matches: 4.